The 16 T cell receptor beta chains below were found in one sample sequenced in a study of CD8+CD57+ T cells in acquired aplastic anemia. Profiles of TCR beta VDJ and CDR3 were generated from a genomic DNA template. From the reads, TCRdb called clonotypes with MiXCR, one entry per CDR3 protein. The sample yields just over 400,000 distinct CDR3 sequences, about two thirds seen once. Input material: sorted CD4+, CD8+, or CD8+CD57+ T cells (not recorded which) from PBMCs. The source of these receptors is a human donor in good health, serving as a control.

This chain connects TRBV7-6 to TRBJ1-1; TRBD1 matches at 10 bases. The V segment lost 4 bases and the J segment 14 bases; nucleotides outside the gene matches: 16. The CDR3 has 15 amino acids. Per germline, CDR1 SGHVS and CDR2 FNYEAQ. CDR3 amino acids: CASSWTGGRTQYFFF. CDR3 nucleotides: TGTGCCAGCAGCTGGACAGGGGGGCGGACCCAGTACTTCTTCTTT.

This clonotype has ten or more counts. The chain joins TRBV6-5 to TRBJ2-7; unclear D gene. CDR3 length: 13 residues. CDR1 is MNHEY and CDR2 is SVGAGI in the germline V gene. Trimming cost V 8 bases and J 1 base, with 12 bases left between them. The CDR3 reads CASRRTASYEQYF. CDR3 coding DNA: TGTGCCAGCCGAAGGACGGCATCCTACGAGCAGTACTTC.

Of note for this clonotype: No conserved phenylalanine or tryptophan is present at the end of the CDR3, so a read error is the likely explanation. V and J are TRBV19 and TRBJ1-6; D ambiguous. This CDR3 contains 15 residues. The germline gives CDR1 LNHDA, CDR2 SQIVND (reference sequence). CDR3 nucleotide sequence: TGTGCCAGTAGTATAAGACCAGCCTCGAATTCACCTCTCCACGTT. This encodes CASSIRPASNSPLHV.

This clonotype was detected once. Its ends do not fully match the called genes, so a read error is possible. This chain joins TRBV9 and TRBJ1-2; no reliable D call. The CDR3 has 14 residues. Germline assignment: CDR1 SGDLS and CDR2 YYNGEE. The DNA of the CDR3 is TGTGCCAGCAGCGTAGCGGGAACTGCTTGGGGTTCAGCCTTC. It translates to CASSVAGTAWGSAF.

A note on this clonotype: An end of the junction does not agree with germline; a read error may underlie this. This chain connects TRBV2 to TRBJ2-7; the D gene is possibly TRBD2 (5 bases). The germline CDR1 and CDR2 sequences are SNHLY and FYNNEI. The CDR3 contains 15 residues. As DNA, the CDR3 is TGTGCCAGCAGCCGCCACGGGGAAATCACCTACGAGCAGTACTTT. As protein: CASSRHGEITYEQYF.

The rearrangement uses TRBV29-1 and TRBJ1-1, with D maybe TRBD1 (5 bases). The V gene lost 6 bases and the J gene lost 0 bases, with 14 bases spanning the gap. Germline values: CDR1 SQVTM, CDR2 ANQGSEA. The CDR3 runs to 14 residues. The CDR3 loop is CSVRSGAMNTEAFF. The CDR3 DNA reads as TGCAGCGTACGTTCCGGGGCTATGAACACTGAAGCTTTCTTT.

This clonotype occurred many times. This sequence joins TRBV5-1 and TRBJ1-1, with a possible D match to TRBD1 (5 bases). CDR1 is SGHRS and CDR2 is YFSETQ in the germline V gene. The CDR3 sequence is 15 residues long. V was cut by 3 bases and J by 0 bases, with 12 bases left in between. CDR3 protein: CASSSTASMNTEAFF. The CDR3 coding sequence is TGCGCCAGCAGCTCGACAGCGAGCATGAACACTGAAGCTTTCTTT.

About this clonotype itself: The junction departs from the called germline gene at one end, perhaps through a read error. The chain employs TRBV7-2 and TRBJ2-1; D perhaps matches TRBD2 (6 bases). Germline V gene sequence: CDR1 SGHTA, CDR2 FQGNSA. The CDR3 is 16 amino acids. This CDR3 is CASSSNSGELYSEQFF. The CDR3 nucleotides read TGTGCCAGCAGCTCAAATAGCGGAGAGCTTTACAGTGAGCAGTTCTTC. Full variable domain (rest looked up from reference TRBV7-2 and TRBJ2-1): GAGVSQSPSNKVTEKGKDVELRCDPISGHTALYWYRQSLGQGLEFLIYFQGNSAPDKSGLPSDRFSAERTGGSVSTLTIQRTQQEDSAVYLCASSSNSGELYSEQFFGPGTRLTVL.

As to this clonotype: One end of the junction does not line up with germline, which may come from a read error. The chain carries TRBV7-3 and TRBJ1-5; no definite D call. Germline CDR1 SGHTA, CDR2 FQGTGA. CDR3 length: 13 residues. The CDR3 bases are TGTGCCAGCGGGCTATTGGGCAAGCCGCCCAAGCATTTT. Translation gives CASGLLGKPPKHF.

This sequence joins TRBV20-1 and TRBJ2-7; TRBD1 agrees at 9 bases. V was pared by 6 bases and J by 8 bases, with 11 bases of the junction left unmatched. Germline lookup yields CDR1 DFQATT and CDR2 SNEGSKA (reference sequence). The CDR3 contains 13 residues. The CDR3 sequence is CSARNRGPNQQYF. CDR3 bases: TGCAGTGCGAGGAACAGGGGGCCCAACCAGCAGTACTTC.

This clonotype was detected a few times. The V gene is TRBV2, the J gene TRBJ1-1, with 8 nucleotides matching TRBD1. This CDR3 is built from 14 residues. After removal of 6 bases from V and 0 bases from J, the junction contained 3 bases not matched to a gene. Germline V gives CDR1 SNHLY, CDR2 FYNNEI. CDR3 protein: CASRGQELNTEAFF. For the CDR3, the DNA is TGTGCCAGCAGGGGACAGGAGTTGAACACTGAAGCTTTCTTT.

This chain connects TRBV7-8 to TRBJ1-2; the D is unclear. The CDR3 spans 13 residues. In germline, CDR1 is SGHVS, CDR2 FQNEAQ. Trimming cost V 6 bases and J 14 bases, with 22 bases left between them. In DNA, the CDR3 is TGTGCCAGCAGGAGTGGCGGATACAATGACCAGACCTTC. It translates to CASRSGGYNDQTF.

With respect to this clonotype: At one of its ends the junction is not consistent with the germline gene, which may arise from a read error. J is TRBJ2-7 and V is TRBV7-2, with a weak D call TRBD1 (5 bases). Germline V gives CDR1 SGHTA, CDR2 FQGNSA. There are 14 residues in the CDR3. The CDR3 protein is CASSLDKGTGEQYF. Written as DNA, the CDR3 is TGTGCCAGCAGCTTAGACAAGGGTACAGGCGAGCAGTATTTC.

The rearrangement links TRBV20-1 to TRBJ1-1, with D perhaps TRBD1 (5 bases). The CDR3 consists of 10 residues. Trimming took 6 bases from V and 11 from J, leaving 13 bases between them. CDR1 is DFQATT and CDR2 is SNEGSKA in the germline V gene (reference sequence). The CDR3 loop is CSAGRGGAFF. Here the CDR3 DNA reads TGCAGTGCAGGGCGCGGGGGGGCTTTCTTT.

In its sample, this clonotype was seen many times. The rearrangement links TRBV7-2 to TRBJ2-1; TRBD1 might be the D (6 bases). The germline gives CDR1 SGHTA, CDR2 FQGNSA. Deletions cut 3 bases from V and 5 bases from J, with 8 bases between. CDR3 size: 13 residues. CDR3 DNA sequence: TGTGCCAGCAGCTTTGGGACAAACAATGAGCAGTTCTTC. Translation: CASSFGTNNEQFF.

The chain links TRBV5-1 to TRBJ1-4, with D possibly being TRBD1 (5 bases). CDR1 and CDR2 from the germline V gene are SGHRS and YFSETQ. The CDR3 is made up of 16 amino acids. The V end was cut by 2 bases, the J end by 7 bases, with 18 bases between. CDR3 bases: TGCGCCAGCAGCTTCGGACGGGGGTCGAGTGTTGAAAAACTGTTTTTT. Residues: CASSFGRGSSVEKLFF.